The clone carrying this TCR beta chain showed up just a few times. The antigen is undetermined. These data originate in a study of beta chain features in type 1 diabetes. Study-level results: Compared to healthy donors, patients appeared to have naive, central memory and Treg TCRB repertoires that were more alike. Sequencing from cDNA could over-represent high-TCR-expressing cells. Among all four CD4+ subsets, Type 1 diabetes patients had TCRB CDR3s that were moderately but significantly shorter.

Trimming took off 10 bases at V and 7 bases at J, with 19 bases between the two ends. CDR3 size: 14 residues. Germline lookup yields CDR1 LGHNA and CDR2 YNFKEQ. Sorted CD4+ subsets: naive, central memory, regulatory, stem cell-like memory (CD45RO/CCR7/CD25/CD127/CD95/CD27 panel). Expressed TCRB transcripts were sequenced, since all the RNA that had been isolated was reverse transcribed. TCRdb keeps only in-frame clones here, not all; method: immunoSEQ multiplex PCR. The sample holds hundreds of thousands of clones, more than 12% seen once. Sequencing was performed on naive CD4+ T cells from blood. V and J are TRBV4-2 and TRBJ2-2, with no clear D. The TCR comes from a man aged 18 to 29 with type 1 diabetes. The DNA of the CDR3 is TGTGCCACAAGCACCGCAAGGGCTGACGGGGAGCTGTTTTTT. As protein: CATSTARADGELFF.